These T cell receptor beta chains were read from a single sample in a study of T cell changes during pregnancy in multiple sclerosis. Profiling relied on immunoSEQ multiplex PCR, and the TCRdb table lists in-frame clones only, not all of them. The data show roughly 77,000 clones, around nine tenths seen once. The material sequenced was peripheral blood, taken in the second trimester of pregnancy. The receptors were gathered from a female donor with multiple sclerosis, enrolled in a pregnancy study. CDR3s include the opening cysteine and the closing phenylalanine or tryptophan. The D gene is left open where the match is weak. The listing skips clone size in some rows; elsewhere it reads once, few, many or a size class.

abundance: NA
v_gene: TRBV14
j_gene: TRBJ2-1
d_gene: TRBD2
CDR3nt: TGTGCCAGCAGCCAAGGGGGGAGGACTAGGGTTCCCTACAATGAGCAGTTCTTC
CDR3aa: CASSQGGRTRVPYNEQFF

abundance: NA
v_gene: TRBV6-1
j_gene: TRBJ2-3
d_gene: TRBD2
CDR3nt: TGTGCCAGCAAGGTCGCTAGCGGGGGATCAGATACGCAGTATTTT
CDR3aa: CASKVASGGSDTQYF

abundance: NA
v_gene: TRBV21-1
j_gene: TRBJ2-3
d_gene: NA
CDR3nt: TGTGCCAGCAGGATAGGGGGGGAATCTTCTAGCACAGATACGCAGTATTTT
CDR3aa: CASRIGGESSSTDTQYF

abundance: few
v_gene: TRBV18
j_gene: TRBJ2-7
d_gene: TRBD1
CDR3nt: TGTGCCAGCTCACCATACAGGGACAGTGCCTACGAGCAGTACTTC
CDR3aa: CASSPYRDSAYEQYF

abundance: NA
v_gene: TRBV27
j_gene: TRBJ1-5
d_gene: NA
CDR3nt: TGTGCCAGCAGTTTGGGCGGGGTTAATCAGCCCCAGCATTTT
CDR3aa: CASSLGGVNQPQHF

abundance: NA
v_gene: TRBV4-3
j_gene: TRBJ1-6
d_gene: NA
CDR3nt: TGCGCCAGCAGCCAAGATATTCAGGCTGGCTGGAATTCACCCCTCCACTTT
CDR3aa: CASSQDIQAGWNSPLHF

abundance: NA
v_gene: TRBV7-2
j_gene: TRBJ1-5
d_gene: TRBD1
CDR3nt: TGTGCCAGCAGCCTCGGGACAGGGGAGAAGCCCCAGCATTTT
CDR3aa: CASSLGTGEKPQHF

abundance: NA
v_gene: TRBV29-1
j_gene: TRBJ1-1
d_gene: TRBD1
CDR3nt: TGCAGCGTTGAACCGGGACAGGGTGGCACTGAAGCTTTCTTT
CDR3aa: CSVEPGQGGTEAFF

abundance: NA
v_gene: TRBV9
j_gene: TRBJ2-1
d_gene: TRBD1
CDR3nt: TGTGCCAGCAGCTTAAGACAGGGGGCGCCGAGTGAGCAGTTCTTC
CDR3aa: CASSLRQGAPSEQFF

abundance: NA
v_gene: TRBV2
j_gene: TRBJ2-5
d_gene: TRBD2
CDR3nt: TGTGCCAGCAGTGGGAGGACTAGCGGGAGGGAGACCCAGTACTTC
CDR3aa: CASSGRTSGRETQYF

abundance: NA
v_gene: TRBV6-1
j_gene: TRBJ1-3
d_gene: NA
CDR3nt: TGTGCCAGCAGGGGAGGATTCTCTGGAAACACCATATATTTT
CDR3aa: CASRGGFSGNTIYF

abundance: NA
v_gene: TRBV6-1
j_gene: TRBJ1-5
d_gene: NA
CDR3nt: TGTGCCAGCAGTGAAGTCGGGGGATCTCCTCAGCCCCAGCATTTT
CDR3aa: CASSEVGGSPQPQHF

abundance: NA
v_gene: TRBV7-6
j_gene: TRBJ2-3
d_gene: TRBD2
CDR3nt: TGTGCCAGCAGCCAAACAGCGGGGGGCGGTTTCACAGATACGCAGTATTTT
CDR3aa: CASSQTAGGGFTDTQYF

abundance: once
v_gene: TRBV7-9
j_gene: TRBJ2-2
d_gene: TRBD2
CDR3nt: TGTGCCAGCAGCTTAGTGAGGGGAGGGGCGAACACCGGGGAGCTGTTTTTT
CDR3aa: CASSLVRGGANTGELFF

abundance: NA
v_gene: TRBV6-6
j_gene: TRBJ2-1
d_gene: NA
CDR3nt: TGTGCCAGCAGTTACCCCCTCAGTGAGCAGTTCTTC
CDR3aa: CASSYPLSEQFF

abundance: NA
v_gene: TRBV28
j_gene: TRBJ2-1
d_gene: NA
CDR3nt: TGTGCCAGCAGTTTGATACAGGGTGGATTCCCCAATGAGCAGTTCTTC
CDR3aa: CASSLIQGGFPNEQFF

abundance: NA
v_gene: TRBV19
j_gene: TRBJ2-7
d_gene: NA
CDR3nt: TGTGCCAGTAGTATAATCCAGGGCAGTACCTACGAGCAGTACTTC
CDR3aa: CASSIIQGSTYEQYF

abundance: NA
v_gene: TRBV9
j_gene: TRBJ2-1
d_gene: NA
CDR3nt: TGTGCCAGCAGCGTTATCGGTGCCTCCTACAATGAGCAGTTCTTC
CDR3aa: CASSVIGASYNEQFF

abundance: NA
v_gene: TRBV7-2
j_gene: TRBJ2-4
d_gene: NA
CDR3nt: TGTGCCAGCAGCTTAGTACCGGGATTCAAAAACATTCAGTACTTC
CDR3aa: CASSLVPGFKNIQYF

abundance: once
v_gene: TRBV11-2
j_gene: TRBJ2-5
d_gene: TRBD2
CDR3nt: TGTGCCAGCAGCTTAGATCGAACCGCGGGGGGGAAGGAGACCCAGTACTTC
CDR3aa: CASSLDRTAGGKETQYF

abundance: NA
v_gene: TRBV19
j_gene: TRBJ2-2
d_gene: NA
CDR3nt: TGTGCCAGTAGGACTCGGGGGAAGACCGGGGAGCTGTTTTTT
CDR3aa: CASRTRGKTGELFF

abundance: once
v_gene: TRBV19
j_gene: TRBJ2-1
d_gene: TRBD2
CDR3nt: TGTGCCAGTAGGGGCGGGAGCTCCTACAATGAGCAGTTCTTC
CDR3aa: CASRGGSSYNEQFF

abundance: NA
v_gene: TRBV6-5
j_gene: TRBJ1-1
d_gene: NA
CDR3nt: TGTGCCACCAGGACACCCGTCTCGACTGAAGCTTTCTTT
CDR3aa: CATRTPVSTEAFF

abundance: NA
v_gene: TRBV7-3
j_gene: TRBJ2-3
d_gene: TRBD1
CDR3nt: TGTGCCAGCAGCTTGGGACAGGGGGCTTCAGATACGCAGTATTTT
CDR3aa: CASSLGQGASDTQYF

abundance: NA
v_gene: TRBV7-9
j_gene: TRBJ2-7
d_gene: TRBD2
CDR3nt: TGTGCCAGCAGCTTCAGCGGGGCCGCCTACGAGCAGTACTTC
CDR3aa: CASSFSGAAYEQYF

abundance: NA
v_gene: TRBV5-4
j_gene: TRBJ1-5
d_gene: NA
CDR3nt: TGTGCCAGCAGCCATTCGGGGGGCCAGCCCCAGCATTTT
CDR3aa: CASSHSGGQPQHF

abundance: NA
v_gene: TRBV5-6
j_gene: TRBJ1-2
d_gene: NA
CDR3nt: TGTGCCAGCAGCTACGGGGGGCTGAGAGAACATGGCTACACCTTC
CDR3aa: CASSYGGLREHGYTF

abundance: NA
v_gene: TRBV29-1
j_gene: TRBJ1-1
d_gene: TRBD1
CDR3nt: TGCAGCGTCGGCAGGGGGTTGATATCTTTCTTT
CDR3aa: CSVGRGLISFF

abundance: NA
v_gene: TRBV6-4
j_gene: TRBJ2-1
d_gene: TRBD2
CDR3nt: TGTGCCAGCAGTGAATTAGCGGGAGGGCCTGGACAGCAGTTCTTC
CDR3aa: CASSELAGGPGQQFF

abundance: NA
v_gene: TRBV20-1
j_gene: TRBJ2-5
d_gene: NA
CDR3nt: TGCAGTGCTAGTTCCAGAGAGACCCAGTACTTC
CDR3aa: CSASSRETQYF

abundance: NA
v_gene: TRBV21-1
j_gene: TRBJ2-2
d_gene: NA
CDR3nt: TGTGCCAGCAGCAAAGGCTATCGTTCGGGCACCGGGGAGCTGTTTTTT
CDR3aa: CASSKGYRSGTGELFF

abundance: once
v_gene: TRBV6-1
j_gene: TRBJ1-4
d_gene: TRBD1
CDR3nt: TGTGCCAGCAGTGAAGCGCTCGGGGACAGGGGTGAAAAACTGTTTTTT
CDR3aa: CASSEALGDRGEKLFF

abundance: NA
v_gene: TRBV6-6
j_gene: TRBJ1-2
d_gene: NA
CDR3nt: TGTGCCAGCAGTTACCTATCGGCAGGGTATGGCTACACCTTC
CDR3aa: CASSYLSAGYGYTF

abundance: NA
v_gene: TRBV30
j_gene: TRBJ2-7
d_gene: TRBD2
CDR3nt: TGTGCCTGGAGGCCAAGCGGGAGTTACGAGCAGTACTTC
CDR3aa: CAWRPSGSYEQYF

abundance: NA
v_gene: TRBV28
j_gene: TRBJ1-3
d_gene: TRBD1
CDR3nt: TGTGCCAGCAGTCTCACTGACAGGGCGGAAAACACCATATATTTT
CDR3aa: CASSLTDRAENTIYF

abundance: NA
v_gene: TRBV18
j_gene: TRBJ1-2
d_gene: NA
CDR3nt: TGTGCCAGCTCACCAGAAGTCTCCTACTCCGGCTACACCTTC
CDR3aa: CASSPEVSYSGYTF

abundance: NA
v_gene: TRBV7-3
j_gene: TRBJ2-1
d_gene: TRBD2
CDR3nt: TGTGCCAGCAGCTTAGTCCTAGCGGGGGGCCCTAGCTCCTACAATGAGCAGTTCTTC
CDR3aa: CASSLVLAGGPSSYNEQFF

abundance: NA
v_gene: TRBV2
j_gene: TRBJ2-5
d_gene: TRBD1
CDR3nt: TGTGCCAGCCTGGACAGGGGGCGAGAGGAGACCCAGTACTTC
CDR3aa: CASLDRGREETQYF

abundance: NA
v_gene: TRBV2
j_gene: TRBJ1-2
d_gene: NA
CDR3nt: TGTGCCAGCAATCGGGATGGCTATGGCTACACCTTC
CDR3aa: CASNRDGYGYTF

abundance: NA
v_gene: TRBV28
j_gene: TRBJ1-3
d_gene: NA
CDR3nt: TGTGCCAGCAGTTTCGCAGGCAGGGCTGGAAACACCATATATTTT
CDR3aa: CASSFAGRAGNTIYF

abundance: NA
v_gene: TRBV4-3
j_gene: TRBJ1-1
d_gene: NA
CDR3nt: TGCGCCAGCAGCCCTGAATCGGGGACTGAAGCTTTCTTT
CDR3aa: CASSPESGTEAFF

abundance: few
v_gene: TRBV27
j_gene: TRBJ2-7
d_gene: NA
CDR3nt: TGTGCCAGCAGTTTAGGCAGGGGCTACGAGCAGTACTTC
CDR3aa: CASSLGRGYEQYF

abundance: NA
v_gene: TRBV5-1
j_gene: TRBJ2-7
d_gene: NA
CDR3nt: TGCGCCAGCCAATCGGAAGGAGTGACCTACGAGCAGTACTTC
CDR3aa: CASQSEGVTYEQYF

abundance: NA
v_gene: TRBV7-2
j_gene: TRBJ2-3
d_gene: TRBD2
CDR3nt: TGTGCCAGCAGCCCCCGACTAGCGCTCCTTTCAGATACGCAGTATTTT
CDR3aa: CASSPRLALLSDTQYF

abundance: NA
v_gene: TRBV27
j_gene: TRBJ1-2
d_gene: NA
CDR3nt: TGTGCCAGCAGTTTATCTAGGGGGAACTATGGCTACACCTTC
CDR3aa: CASSLSRGNYGYTF

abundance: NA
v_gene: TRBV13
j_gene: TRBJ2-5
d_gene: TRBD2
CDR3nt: TGTGCCAGCAGCTTAGTCGGGGGGGCCGGGGAGACCCAGTACTTC
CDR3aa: CASSLVGGAGETQYF

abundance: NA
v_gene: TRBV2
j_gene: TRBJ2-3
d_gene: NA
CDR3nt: TGTGCCAGCAGTGAAGGACAGGTAGCATCGGATACGCAGTATTTT
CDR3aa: CASSEGQVASDTQYF

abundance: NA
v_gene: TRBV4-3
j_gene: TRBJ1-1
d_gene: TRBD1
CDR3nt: TGCGCCAGCAGCCAAGATGGGGGGACAGGGGCTAACACTGAAGCTTTCTTT
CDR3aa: CASSQDGGTGANTEAFF

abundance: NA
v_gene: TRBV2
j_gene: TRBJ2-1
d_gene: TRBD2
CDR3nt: TGTGCCAGCAATCAGGGAGGGAATGAGCAGTTCTTC
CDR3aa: CASNQGGNEQFF

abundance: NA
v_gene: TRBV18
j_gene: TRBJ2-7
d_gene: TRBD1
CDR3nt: TGTGCCAGCTCACCCGGGACAGGGTTCTCCTACGAGCAGTACTTC
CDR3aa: CASSPGTGFSYEQYF

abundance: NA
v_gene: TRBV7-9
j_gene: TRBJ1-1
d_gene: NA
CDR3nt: TGTGCCAGCAGCTTAGTATCCAGGTTAAACACTGAAGCTTTCTTT
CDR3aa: CASSLVSRLNTEAFF

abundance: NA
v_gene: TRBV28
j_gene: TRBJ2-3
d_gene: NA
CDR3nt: TGTGCCAGCAAACGAGGATTTCTAGGCACAGATACGCAGTATTTT
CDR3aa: CASKRGFLGTDTQYF

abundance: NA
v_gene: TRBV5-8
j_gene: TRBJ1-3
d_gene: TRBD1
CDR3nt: TGTGCCAGCAGCGAACGCGGACAGGGGGGAAACACCATATATTTT
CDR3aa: CASSERGQGGNTIYF